This TCR beta chain was recovered during a study of shared clonotypes between healthy human individuals. As handled by the study authors: ImmunoSEQ output held junction-only sequences without quality scores, so filtering differed. TCRdb's table, derived via immunoSEQ multiplex PCR, lists solely in-frame clones and lacks some. V and J calls and clone size are given by that table; D and trimming were obtained from the DNA. The sample has a few hundred thousand clones, roughly 80% seen once. Trimming removed 5 bases from V and 8 bases from J; junction bases left unmatched: 6. Germline CDR1 and CDR2: WNHNN and SYGVQD (reference sequence). The CDR3 is 14 residues long.

The origin of this receptor is a man aged 25-45 years in good health. J is TRBJ2-1 and V is TRBV10-1, with 10 bases matching TRBD2. The sample was memory CD4+ T cells sorted from blood. Subset defined: CD45RA-negative fraction. The CDR3 nucleotides are TGCGCCAGCAGTAAGGCTAGCGGGAGCCATGAGCAGTTCTTC. This gives the protein CASSKASGSHEQFF.